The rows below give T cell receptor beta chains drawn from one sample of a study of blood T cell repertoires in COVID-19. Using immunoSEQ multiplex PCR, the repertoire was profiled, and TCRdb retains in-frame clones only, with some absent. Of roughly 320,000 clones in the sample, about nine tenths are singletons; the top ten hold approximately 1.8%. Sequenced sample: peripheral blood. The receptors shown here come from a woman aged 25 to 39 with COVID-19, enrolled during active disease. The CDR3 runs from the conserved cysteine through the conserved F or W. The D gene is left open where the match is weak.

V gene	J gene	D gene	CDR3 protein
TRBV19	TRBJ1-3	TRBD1	CASRKTGAGNTIYF
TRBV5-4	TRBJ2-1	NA	CASSLGGPSSYNEQFF
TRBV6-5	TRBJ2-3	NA	CASSPKQGTDTQYF
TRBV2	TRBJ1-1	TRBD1	CASTKGQGFDSTEAFF
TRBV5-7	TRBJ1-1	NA	CASSGRGMRPEAFF
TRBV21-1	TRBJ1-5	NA	CASSARTGNQPQHF
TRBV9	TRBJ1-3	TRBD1	CASSGGTGFGNTIYF
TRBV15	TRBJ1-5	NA	CATSTDYSNQPQHF
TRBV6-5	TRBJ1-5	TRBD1	CASSLTGVGQPQHF
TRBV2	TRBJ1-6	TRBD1	CASSPGGTNSPLHF
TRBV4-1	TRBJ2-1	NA	CASSQEPGLLFNEQFF
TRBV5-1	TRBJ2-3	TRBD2	CASSLISGGRTDTQYF
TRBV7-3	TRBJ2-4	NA	CASSLQGGDIQYF
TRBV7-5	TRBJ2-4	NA	CVRSSRDRLGTKNIQYF
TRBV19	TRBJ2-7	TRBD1	CASSGTGPYEQYF
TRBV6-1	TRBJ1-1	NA	CASSEIAGTEAFF
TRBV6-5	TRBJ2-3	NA	CASSPPGTRGNTQYF
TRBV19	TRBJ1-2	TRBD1	CASSNRGDYGYTF
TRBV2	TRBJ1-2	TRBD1	CASTDRGFYYGYTF
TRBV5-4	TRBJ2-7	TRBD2	CASSFLAGKSEQYF
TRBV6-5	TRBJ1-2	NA	CASSRSGDLGTF
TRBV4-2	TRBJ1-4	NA	CASSPVNEKLFF
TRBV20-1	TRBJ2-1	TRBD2	CSASGGGASFSYNEQFF
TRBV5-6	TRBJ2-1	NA	CASSLLSSGGSYNEQFF
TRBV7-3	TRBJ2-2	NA	CASSLNAGLGTGELFF
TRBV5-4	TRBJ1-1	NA	CASSFGGGSAFF
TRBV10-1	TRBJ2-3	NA	CASSERRVGDTQYF
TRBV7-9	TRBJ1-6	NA	CASSSDTHYNSPLHF
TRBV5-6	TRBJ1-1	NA	CASSLAKRAGNTEAFF